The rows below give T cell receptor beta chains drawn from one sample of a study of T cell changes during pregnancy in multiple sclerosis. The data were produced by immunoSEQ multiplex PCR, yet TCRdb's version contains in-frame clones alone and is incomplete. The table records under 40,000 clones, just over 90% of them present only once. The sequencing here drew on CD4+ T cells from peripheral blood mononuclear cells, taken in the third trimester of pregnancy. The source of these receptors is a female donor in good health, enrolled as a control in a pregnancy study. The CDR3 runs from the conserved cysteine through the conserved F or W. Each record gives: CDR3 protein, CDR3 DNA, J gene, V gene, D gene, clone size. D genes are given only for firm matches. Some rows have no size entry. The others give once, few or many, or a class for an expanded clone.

cdr3_aa: CASSLSVAEAFF
cdr3_nt: TGTGCCAGCAGCTTATCTGTAGCTGAAGCTTTCTTT
j_call: TRBJ1-1
v_call: TRBV7-9
d_call: NA
clone_size: NA

cdr3_aa: CASRRDRARNQPQHF
cdr3_nt: TGTGCCAGCAGACGAGACAGGGCTCGGAATCAGCCCCAGCATTTT
j_call: TRBJ1-5
v_call: TRBV7-8
d_call: TRBD1
clone_size: NA

cdr3_aa: CASSPTVKQYF
cdr3_nt: TGTGCCAGCAGCCCCACGGTGAAGCAGTATTTT
j_call: TRBJ2-3
v_call: TRBV7-2
d_call: NA
clone_size: NA

cdr3_aa: CASSLKAVEQYF
cdr3_nt: TGTGCCAGCAGCTTGAAAGCGGTCGAGCAGTACTTC
j_call: TRBJ2-7
v_call: TRBV5-6
d_call: NA
clone_size: NA

cdr3_aa: CASSPTSGGANTGELFF
cdr3_nt: TGTGCCAGCAGCCCTACTAGCGGGGGGGCGAACACCGGGGAGCTGTTTTTT
j_call: TRBJ2-2
v_call: TRBV9
d_call: TRBD2
clone_size: NA

cdr3_aa: CASTLAGGYNEQFF
cdr3_nt: TGTGCCAGTACCCTAGCGGGAGGATACAATGAGCAGTTCTTC
j_call: TRBJ2-1
v_call: TRBV6-1
d_call: TRBD2
clone_size: once

cdr3_aa: CASSRLAAHTDTQYF
cdr3_nt: TGTGCCAGCAGCCGCCTAGCTGCGCACACAGATACGCAGTATTTT
j_call: TRBJ2-3
v_call: TRBV7-8
d_call: NA
clone_size: NA

cdr3_aa: CSARAFGGYTF
cdr3_nt: TGCAGTGCTAGGGCCTTTGGTGGCTACACCTTC
j_call: TRBJ1-2
v_call: TRBV20-1
d_call: NA
clone_size: NA

cdr3_aa: CASRGGLGGGYTF
cdr3_nt: TGTGCCAGCAGGGGGGGACTCGGAGGAGGCTACACCTTC
j_call: TRBJ1-2
v_call: TRBV6-5
d_call: NA
clone_size: NA

cdr3_aa: CASSVGGLAGDRETQYF
cdr3_nt: TGTGCCAGCAGCGTAGGAGGACTAGCGGGGGACCGAGAGACCCAGTACTTC
j_call: TRBJ2-5
v_call: TRBV9
d_call: TRBD2
clone_size: NA